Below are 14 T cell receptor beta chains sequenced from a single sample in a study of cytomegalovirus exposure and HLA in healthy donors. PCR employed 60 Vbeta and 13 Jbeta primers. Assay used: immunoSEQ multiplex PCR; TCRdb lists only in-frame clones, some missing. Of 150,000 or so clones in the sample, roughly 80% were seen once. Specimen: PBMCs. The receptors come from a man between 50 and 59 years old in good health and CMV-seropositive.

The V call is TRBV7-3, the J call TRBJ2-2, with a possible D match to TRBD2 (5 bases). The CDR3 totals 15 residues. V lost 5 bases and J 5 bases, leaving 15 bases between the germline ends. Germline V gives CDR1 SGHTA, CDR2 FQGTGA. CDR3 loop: CASSIESGSTGELFF. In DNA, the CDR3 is TGTGCCAGCAGCATCGAAAGTGGGAGTACCGGGGAGCTGTTTTTT.

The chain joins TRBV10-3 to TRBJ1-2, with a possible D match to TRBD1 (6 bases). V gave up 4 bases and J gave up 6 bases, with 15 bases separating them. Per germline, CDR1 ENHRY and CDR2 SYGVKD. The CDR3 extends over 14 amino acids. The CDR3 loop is CAISVYRERNGYTF. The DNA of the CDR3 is TGTGCCATCAGTGTCTACAGGGAGAGGAATGGCTACACCTTC.

CDR3 bases: TGTGCCACCAGGAGACCAGGGGCCTACGAGCAGTACTTC. Translation gives CATRRPGAYEQYF. This chain joins TRBV15 and TRBJ2-7; the D gene is possibly TRBD1 (6 bases). CDR1 LNHNV and CDR2 YYDKDF come from the germline V gene (reference sequence). The CDR3 loop spans 13 amino acids. Trimming stripped 6 bases from V and 2 bases from J, with 11 bases between.

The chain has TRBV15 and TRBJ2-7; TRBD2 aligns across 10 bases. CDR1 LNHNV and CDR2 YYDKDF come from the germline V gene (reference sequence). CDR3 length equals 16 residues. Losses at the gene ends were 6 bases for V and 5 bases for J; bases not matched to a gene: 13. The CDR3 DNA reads TGTGCCACCAGGGGAGCGCTCGGACTAGCGGACGACGAGCAGTACTTC. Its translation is CATRGALGLADDEQYF.

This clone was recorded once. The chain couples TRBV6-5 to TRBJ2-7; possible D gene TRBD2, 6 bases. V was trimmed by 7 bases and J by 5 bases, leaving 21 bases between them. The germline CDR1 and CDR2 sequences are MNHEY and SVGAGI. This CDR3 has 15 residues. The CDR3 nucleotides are TGTGCCAGCACCAAGGACTACGTGACCTCGAACGAGCAGTACTTC. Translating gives CASTKDYVTSNEQYF.

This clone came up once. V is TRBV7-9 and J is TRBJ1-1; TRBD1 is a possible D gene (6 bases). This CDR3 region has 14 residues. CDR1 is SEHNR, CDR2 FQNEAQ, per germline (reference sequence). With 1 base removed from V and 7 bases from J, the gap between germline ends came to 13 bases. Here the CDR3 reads CASSLGWGGFEAFF. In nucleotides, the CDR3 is TGTGCCAGCAGCTTAGGTTGGGGGGGCTTTGAAGCTTTCTTT.

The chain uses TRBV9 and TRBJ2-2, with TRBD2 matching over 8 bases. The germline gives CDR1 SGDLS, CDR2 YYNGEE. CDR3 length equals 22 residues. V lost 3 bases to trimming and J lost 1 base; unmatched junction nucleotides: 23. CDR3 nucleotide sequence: TGTGCCAGCAGCGAATCCCGGGGGGGAGGCCGAGGCGGGAGTGGGAACACCGGGGAGCTGTTTTTT. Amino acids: CASSESRGGGRGGSGNTGELFF.

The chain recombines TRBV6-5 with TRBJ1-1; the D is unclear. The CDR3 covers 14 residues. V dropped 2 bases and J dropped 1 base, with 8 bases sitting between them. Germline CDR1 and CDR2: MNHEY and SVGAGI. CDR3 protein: CASSYRERNTEAFF. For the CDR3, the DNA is TGTGCCAGCAGTTACCGGGAGAGGAACACTGAAGCTTTCTTT.

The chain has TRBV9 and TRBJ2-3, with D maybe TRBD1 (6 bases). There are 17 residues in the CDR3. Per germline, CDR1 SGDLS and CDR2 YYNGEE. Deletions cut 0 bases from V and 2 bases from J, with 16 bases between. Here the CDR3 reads CASSVGSGGGHTDTQYF. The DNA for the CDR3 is TGTGCCAGCAGCGTAGGTTCTGGTGGGGGCCACACAGATACGCAGTATTTT.

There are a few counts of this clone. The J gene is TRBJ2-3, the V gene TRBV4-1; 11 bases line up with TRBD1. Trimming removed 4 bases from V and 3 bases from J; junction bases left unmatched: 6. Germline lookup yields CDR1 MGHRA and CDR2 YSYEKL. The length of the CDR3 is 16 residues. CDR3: CASSRGQGASTDTQYF. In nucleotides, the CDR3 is TGCGCCAGCAGCCGCGGACAGGGGGCGAGTACAGATACGCAGTATTTT.

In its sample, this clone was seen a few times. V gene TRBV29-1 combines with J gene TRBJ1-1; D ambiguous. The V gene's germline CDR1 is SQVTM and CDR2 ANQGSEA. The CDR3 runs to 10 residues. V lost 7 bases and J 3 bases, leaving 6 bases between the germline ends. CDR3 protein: CSGADTEAFF. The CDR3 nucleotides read TGCAGCGGGGCCGACACTGAAGCTTTCTTT.

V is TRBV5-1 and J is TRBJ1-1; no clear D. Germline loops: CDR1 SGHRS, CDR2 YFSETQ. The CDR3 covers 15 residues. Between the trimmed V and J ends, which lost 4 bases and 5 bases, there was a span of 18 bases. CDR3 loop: CASSLEGPERTEAFF. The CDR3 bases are TGCGCCAGCAGCCTCGAAGGCCCCGAGAGGACTGAAGCTTTCTTT.

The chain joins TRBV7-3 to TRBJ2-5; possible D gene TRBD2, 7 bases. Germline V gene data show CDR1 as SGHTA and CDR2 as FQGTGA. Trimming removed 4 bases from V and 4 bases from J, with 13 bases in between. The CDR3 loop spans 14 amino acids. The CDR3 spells CASSWGGRGETQYF. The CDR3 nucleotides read TGTGCCAGCAGCTGGGGGGGCAGGGGAGAGACCCAGTACTTC.

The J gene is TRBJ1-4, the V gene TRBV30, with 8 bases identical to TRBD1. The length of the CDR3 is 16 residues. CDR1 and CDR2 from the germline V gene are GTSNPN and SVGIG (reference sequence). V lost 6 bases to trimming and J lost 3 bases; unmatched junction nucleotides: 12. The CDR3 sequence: CACRWTGNEANEKLFF. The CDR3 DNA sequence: TGTGCCTGCCGCTGGACAGGGAATGAAGCTAATGAAAAACTGTTTTTT.